The 25 T cell receptor beta chains presented below share a single source sample, sequenced in a study of T cell clones after liver transplantation. Generated by immunoSEQ multiplex PCR, the TCRdb table keeps only in-frame clones and is missing some. This table holds over 70,000 clones, about four fifths found once. The material was CD4+ T cells from blood, obtained 12 months after liver transplant. The receptors come from a human patient who received a liver transplant. Some T cells may trace back to the graft donor.

The chain joins TRBV6-5 to TRBJ1-1; weak D call: TRBD1 (6 bases). The germline V gene encodes CDR1 MNHEY and CDR2 SVGAGI. V lost 7 bases, J lost 3 bases, and 15 bases lay in between. The CDR3 has 14 amino acids. The CDR3: CASTLGGGYTEAFF. As DNA, the CDR3 is TGTGCCAGCACCCTAGGAGGGGGATACACTGAAGCTTTCTTT.

The chain carries TRBV5-1 and TRBJ2-1; no clear D gene. Trimming pared 4 bases from V and 6 bases from J, leaving 8 bases between. CDR3 length: 12 amino acids. Germline CDR1 reads SGHRS; CDR2 reads YFSETQ. The CDR3 DNA reads as TGCGCCAGCAGCACGCAAGGCAATGAGCAGTTCTTC. It translates to CASSTQGNEQFF. The whole variable domain, filled in from reference TRBV5-1 and TRBJ2-1, reads KAGVTQTPRYLIKTRGQQVTLSCSPISGHRSVSWYQQTPGQGLQFLFEYFSETQRNKGNFPGRFSGRQFSNSRSEMNVSTLELGDSALYLCASSTQGNEQFFGPGTRLTVL.

The chain links TRBV5-4 to TRBJ1-1; 9 bases map to TRBD1. This CDR3 has 15 amino acids. CDR1 is SGHNT and CDR2 is YYREEE in the germline V gene (reference sequence). V gave up 3 bases and J gave up 1 base; unmatched junction bases: 4. The CDR3 DNA sequence: TGTGCCAGCAGCTCTCCGGGACAGGGGAACACTGAAGCTTTCTTT. It codes for CASSSPGQGNTEAFF.

The chain links TRBV29-1 to TRBJ1-1, with no clear D. V was trimmed by 4 bases and J by 1 base, leaving 13 bases between them. Germline V gene data show CDR1 as SQVTM and CDR2 as ANQGSEA. The CDR3 is 14 amino acids. The CDR3 reads CSVAILEGNTEAFF. The CDR3 nucleotides read TGCAGCGTTGCCATTCTTGAGGGGAACACTGAAGCTTTCTTT.

The chain joins TRBV15 to TRBJ1-5; the D is unclear. CDR3 length: 18 amino acids. Germline V gene sequence: CDR1 LNHNV, CDR2 YYDKDF (reference sequence). Trimming removed 0 bases from V and 1 base from J, with 16 bases in between. CDR3: CATSRDTSQILSNQPQHF. The CDR3 nucleotides are TGTGCCACCAGCAGAGATACGTCGCAGATTCTAAGCAATCAGCCCCAGCATTTT.

The chain recombines TRBV5-1 with TRBJ1-2, with a tentative D call TRBD1 (5 bases). The germline V gene encodes CDR1 SGHRS and CDR2 YFSETQ. Trimming took off 4 bases at V and 0 bases at J, with 16 bases between the two ends. This CDR3 contains 16 residues. CDR3 protein: CASSAFGGETNYGYTF. The CDR3 coding sequence is TGCGCCAGCAGCGCCTTCGGAGGGGAGACTAACTATGGCTACACCTTC.

Only one count was recorded for this clone. V usage is TRBV28 and J usage is TRBJ2-1; the D gene is possibly TRBD1 (6 bases). Germline V lookup: CDR1 MDHEN, CDR2 SYDVKM. V shed 7 bases and J shed 14 bases, with 30 bases lying between them. CDR3 length equals 16 residues. This CDR3 is CASTLSPGHSPTTEFF. CDR3 DNA: TGTGCCAGCACTCTCAGCCCGGGACATTCACCTACAACGGAGTTCTTC.

J is TRBJ2-7 and V is TRBV10-3; 7 nucleotides agree with TRBD1. V gave up 6 bases and J gave up 6 bases; unmatched junction bases: 11. The CDR3 runs 14 residues. CDR1 and CDR2 from the germline V gene are ENHRY and SYGVKD. The CDR3 coding sequence is TGTGCCATCAGGTCACTCGGGACAGCCGCCGAGCAGTACTTC. Amino acids: CAIRSLGTAAEQYF.

CDR3 sequence (DNA): TGTGCCAGTAGTATCAGCTATTGGGGACTAGCGGGGCCGAACACCGGGGAGCTGTTTTTT. It specifies CASSISYWGLAGPNTGELFF. V is TRBV19 and J is TRBJ2-2, with 13 bases lining up with TRBD2. The CDR3 consists of 20 residues. Germline V gene sequence: CDR1 LNHDA, CDR2 SQIVND (reference sequence). The trim removed 3 bases at V and 0 bases at J, leaving 10 bases unmatched. The entire variable domain, with the rest obtained from reference TRBV19 and TRBJ2-2, is as follows: DGGITQSPKYLFRKEGQNVTLSCEQNLNHDAMYWYRQDPGQGLRLIYYSQIVNDFQKGDIAEGYSVSREKKESFPLTVTSAQKNPTAFYLCASSISYWGLAGPNTGELFFGEGSRLTVL.

The chain employs TRBV4-3 and TRBJ2-7, with D perhaps being TRBD1 or TRBD2 (5 bases each). Per the germline V gene, CDR1 is LGHNA and CDR2 is YSLEER. The CDR3 length is 16 residues. V lost 5 bases, J lost 4 bases, and 21 bases lay in between. The CDR3 DNA sequence: TGCGCCAGCAGCACCCTACTAGGGGCGAGTGGTTACGAGCAGTACTTC. It is translated as CASSTLLGASGYEQYF.

This sequence joins TRBV5-1 and TRBJ2-3, with a possible D match to TRBD1 (6 bases). Trimming stripped 2 bases from V and 0 bases from J, with 10 bases between. Looked up from germline, CDR1 is SGHRS and CDR2 is YFSETQ. The length of the CDR3 is 15 residues. The DNA for the CDR3 is TGCGCCAGCAGCTTAGGGGGATCTAGCACAGATACGCAGTATTTT. Its protein is CASSLGGSSTDTQYF.

This clone was seen a single time. J is TRBJ2-7 and V is TRBV10-3, with 9 bases fitting TRBD1. The J segment lost 1 base and the V segment lost 3 bases, leaving 4 bases of the junction unmatched. This CDR3 is 15 amino acids long. Germline CDR1 and CDR2: ENHRY and SYGVKD. Written as DNA, the CDR3 is TGTGCCATCAGTGACGAAGGACAGGGGTCCTACGAGCAGTACTTC. It yields the protein CAISDEGQGSYEQYF.

This clone was counted once. The rearrangement uses TRBV28 and TRBJ1-5; D might be TRBD1 (6 bases). Per the germline V gene, CDR1 is MDHEN and CDR2 is SYDVKM. V lost 3 bases, J lost 7 bases, and 13 bases lay in between. The CDR3 has 14 residues. CDR3 DNA sequence: TGTGCCAGCAGTTTGGCACAGGGTGGCCAGCCCCAGCATTTT. Its translation is CASSLAQGGQPQHF.

The gene calls are TRBV11-2 and TRBJ2-5; no definite D call. Germline V gives CDR1 SGHAT, CDR2 FQNNGV. This CDR3 comprises 13 residues. V shed 1 base and J shed 11 bases, with 14 bases lying between them. The CDR3 reads CASSLGPDGSQYF. In nucleotides, the CDR3 is TGTGCCAGCAGCTTAGGGCCGGACGGTTCACAGTACTTC.

The chain has TRBV2 and TRBJ1-1, with D unclear. V lost 3 bases and J lost 5, with 10 bases in between. The CDR3 has 13 amino acids. The germline gives CDR1 SNHLY, CDR2 FYNNEI. CDR3 nucleotides: TGTGCCAGCAGTGATAGAAGAAGGACTGAAGCTTTCTTT. Amino acid sequence: CASSDRRRTEAFF.

This rearrangement joins TRBV18 to TRBJ1-5; 10 bases match TRBD1. Germline loops: CDR1 KGHSH, CDR2 LQKENI. Trimming cost V 3 bases and J 1 base; bases outside gene matches: 6. There are 17 residues in the CDR3. CDR3 residues: CASSPDRGLGSNQPQHF. CDR3 nucleotide sequence: TGTGCCAGCTCACCCGACAGGGGGCTGGGCAGCAATCAGCCCCAGCATTTT.

The rearrangement links TRBV6-5 to TRBJ2-7; TRBD2 aligns across 12 bases. Germline V gene data show CDR1 as MNHEY and CDR2 as SVGAGI. The CDR3 has 16 amino acids. The V segment lost 4 bases and the J segment 5 bases; nucleotides outside the gene matches: 9. CDR3 DNA: TGTGCCAGCAGTTTTTCTAGCGGGAGGGCTAGTAACGAGCAGTACTTC. Translation: CASSFSSGRASNEQYF.

J is TRBJ1-5 and V is TRBV7-8, with TRBD1 matching over 8 bases. CDR3 length equals 16 residues. Looked up from germline, CDR1 is SGHVS and CDR2 is FQNEAQ. Trimming cost V 0 bases and J 8 bases; bases outside gene matches: 9. The CDR3: CASSLAQNRGRKPQHF. The CDR3 coding sequence is TGTGCCAGCAGCTTAGCGCAGAACAGGGGGAGGAAGCCCCAGCATTTT.

V and J are TRBV7-2 and TRBJ2-3, with TRBD2 as a possible D gene (6 bases). V dropped 2 bases and J dropped 9 bases, with 12 bases sitting between them. Germline assignment: CDR1 SGHTA and CDR2 FQGNSA. The CDR3 runs 13 residues. The chain's CDR3 is CASSLNGRMTQYF. Here the CDR3 DNA reads TGTGCCAGCAGCTTAAATGGGAGGATGACGCAGTATTTT.

The chain uses TRBV25-1 and TRBJ2-3; 9 nucleotides line up with TRBD2. CDR1 is MGHDK, CDR2 SYGVNS, per germline. J gave up 2 bases and V 3 bases, and 9 bases lay outside the gene matches. The CDR3 contains 17 residues. The DNA for the CDR3 is TGTGCCAGCAGTGAGGGCGGGAGGGCCAGGAACACAGATACGCAGTATTTT. This sequence encodes CASSEGGRARNTDTQYF.

The chain carries TRBV9 and TRBJ2-7; D is tentatively TRBD1 or TRBD2 (7 bases each). Germline-derived CDR1 and CDR2 are SGDLS and YYNGEE. The CDR3 runs 15 residues. V lost 0 bases and J lost 6, with 16 bases in between. The CDR3 bases are TGTGCCAGCAGCGTAGACGCAGGGGGGGTTCGCGAGCAGTACTTC. Protein product: CASSVDAGGVREQYF.

The chain has TRBV15 and TRBJ2-1, with 12 bases aligning to TRBD2. Germline V gene lookup returns CDR1 LNHNV and CDR2 YYDKDF (reference sequence). The length of the CDR3 is 16 residues. V lost 0 bases and J lost 4; bases outside the gene matches: 1. CDR3 region: CATSRDLAGGYNEQFF. DNA for the CDR3: TGTGCCACCAGCAGAGATCTAGCGGGAGGGTACAATGAGCAGTTCTTC.

This clone was observed a handful of times. This chain connects TRBV7-2 to TRBJ1-2, with 8 nucleotides matching TRBD1. CDR3 length equals 17 residues. Losses at the gene ends were 5 bases for V and 4 bases for J; bases not matched to a gene: 15. Per the germline V gene, CDR1 is SGHTA and CDR2 is FQGNSA. The CDR3 DNA sequence: TGTGCCAGCAGCCCCAGGCCCGGGACAGGAGCCTCCTATGGCTACACCTTC. The encoded protein is CASSPRPGTGASYGYTF.

J is TRBJ2-4 and V is TRBV19; either TRBD1 or TRBD2 may supply D (5 bases each). CDR1 is LNHDA, CDR2 SQIVND, per germline (reference sequence). Trimming took 4 bases from V and 0 from J, leaving 10 bases between them. The CDR3 is made up of 15 amino acids. CDR3 bases: TGTGCCAGTAGTACCTCCGGGACAGCCAAAAACATTCAGTACTTC. It is translated as CASSTSGTAKNIQYF.

The CDR3 coding sequence is TGTGCCAGCACTAAGGGGCTAGCGGGATCCTACGAGCAGTACTTC. Encoded protein: CASTKGLAGSYEQYF. The J gene is TRBJ2-7, the V gene TRBV6-5, with 9 bases lining up with TRBD2. CDR3 length: 15 residues. J lost 1 base, V lost 7 bases, and 8 bases had no gene match. Germline V CDR1 and CDR2: MNHEY, SVGAGI.